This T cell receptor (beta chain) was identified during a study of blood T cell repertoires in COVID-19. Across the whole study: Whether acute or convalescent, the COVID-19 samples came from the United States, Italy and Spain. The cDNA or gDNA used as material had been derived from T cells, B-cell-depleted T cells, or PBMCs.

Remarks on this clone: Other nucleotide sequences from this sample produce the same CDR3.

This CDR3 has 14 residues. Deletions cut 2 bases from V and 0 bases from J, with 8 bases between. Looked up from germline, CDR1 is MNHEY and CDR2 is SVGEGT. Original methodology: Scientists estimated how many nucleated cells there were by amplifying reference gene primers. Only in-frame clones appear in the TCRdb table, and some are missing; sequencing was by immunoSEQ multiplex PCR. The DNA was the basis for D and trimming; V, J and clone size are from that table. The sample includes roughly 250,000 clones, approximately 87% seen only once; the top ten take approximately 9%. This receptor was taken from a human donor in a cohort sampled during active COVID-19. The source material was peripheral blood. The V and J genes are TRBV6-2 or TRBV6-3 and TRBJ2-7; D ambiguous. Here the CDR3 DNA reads TGTGCCAGCAGTTACCCGGGTTCCTCCTACGAGCAGTACTTC. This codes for CASSYPGSSYEQYF.